These T cell receptor beta chains were read from a single sample in a study of blood T cell repertoires in COVID-19. The table came from immunoSEQ multiplex PCR; TCRdb's copy has only in-frame clones and leaves some out. In the table there are about 280,000 clones, roughly four fifths of which are singletons. The source material was PBMCs or T cells enriched from blood (not recorded which). The receptors stem from a middle-aged man who had been exposed to COVID-19. CDR3s leave out the opening cysteine and the closing phenylalanine or tryptophan.

>TRBV5-4|TRBJ2-1
ASSSADRGGPNEQF
>TRBV5-6|TRBJ1-2
ASSENANIEGGYT
>TRBV5-3|TRBJ2-3
ARSHRPRREACTDTQY
>TRBV19|TRBJ1-2
ASTTLGGSYGYT
>TRBV5-1|TRBJ2-6
ASSSGTVTSGANVLT
>TRBV30|TRBJ2-5
AWSGLAEIFGETQY
>TRBV19|TRBJ2-3
ASEGQGGSQY
>TRBV7-2|TRBJ2-1
ASSSRQVTGHEQF
>TRBV5-1|TRBJ2-5
ASSLVASQETQY
>TRBV27|TRBJ1-2
ASRTGLNYGYT
>TRBV6-2/TRBV6-3|TRBJ2-1
ASSTQRGYNEQF
>TRBV2|TRBJ2-2
ASSLQGQTGELF
>TRBV12-3/TRBV12-4|TRBJ1-6
ASSFLSPLH
>TRBV6-5|TRBJ2-5
ASSYASGSIETQY
>TRBV7-2|TRBJ1-2
ASSPGQGTYT
>TRBV10-1|TRBJ2-6
ASISPWTREILSSGANVLT
>TRBV5-1|TRBJ2-2
ASSRSGYTGELF
>TRBV12-3/TRBV12-4|TRBJ2-1
ASRAGGLRSRF
>TRBV5-6|TRBJ1-2
ASSLLGRSGFYGYT
>TRBV5-4|TRBJ2-7
ASSFSSGYEQY
>TRBV12-3/TRBV12-4|TRBJ1-1
ASSLRSGSEAF
>TRBV19|TRBJ1-4
ASSGAGEREKLF
>TRBV4-2|TRBJ2-2
ASSQDPPRFGGGLF
>TRBV30|TRBJ1-5
AWSHSGSRQPQH
>TRBV7-3|TRBJ2-5
ASSLDNRQTQY
>TRBV29-1|TRBJ2-5
SAIAGGGETQY
>TRBV7-3|TRBJ2-1
ASSANGGVGYNEQF
>TRBV7-9|TRBJ2-1
ASSLERGTTRGL
>TRBV19|TRBJ2-5
ASSRVLPSTSGRLGETQY
>TRBV7-2|TRBJ1-3
ASSLAGRANTIY
>TRBV5-4|TRBJ2-7
ASSLGGDSGIGY
>TRBV6-5|TRBJ1-2
ASLKAGGKNYGYT
>TRBV4-2|TRBJ2-4
ASTALKNIQY
>TRBV7-2|TRBJ1-2
ASSLRAGPNYGYT
>TRBV19|TRBJ2-2
ASSAQQAGELF
>TRBV12-3/TRBV12-4|TRBJ1-2
ASSRQGNYGYT
>TRBV5-3|TRBJ1-6
ARSQKPGQGGSYNSPLH
>TRBV9|TRBJ2-3
ASSVVKGTQY
>TRBV5-4|TRBJ2-7
ASSLRYGSTYEQY
>TRBV6-5|TRBJ2-6
ATTGANVLT
>TRBV24-1|TRBJ2-5
ATSAPGQETQY
>TRBV9|TRBJ2-4
ASSVRREGDIQY
>TRBV7-2|TRBJ2-1
ASSLSRESEQF
>TRBV19|TRBJ1-2
ASSMDTGVGGYT
>TRBV2|TRBJ1-6
ASSGYKNSPLH
>TRBV6-5|TRBJ2-7
ASSYRRQGSYEQY
>TRBV20-1|TRBJ1-2
TAGGYT
>TRBV3-1/TRBV3-2|TRBJ1-1
ASSQTKNTEAF
>TRBV24-1|TRBJ2-5
ATSVGLTKETQY
>TRBV10-3|TRBJ2-4
AISESAFAYRGKNIQY
>TRBV24-1|TRBJ2-1
ATSEATSGRVGEQF
>TRBV5-1|TRBJ2-1
ASSLIQREDNEQF
>TRBV30|TRBJ1-4
AWGGGDEKLF
>TRBV19|TRBJ2-2
ASTILEGTGELF